The 21 T cell receptor beta chains below were found in one sample sequenced in a study of technical replicates of blood from a handful of donors (dated 2017 in TCRdb). The library was prepared using the immunoSEQ multiplex PCR assay. This is the immuneACCESS table as TCRdb keeps it, with only in-frame sequences that have V and J called. A part of the clones is gone; compared with another copy, unresolved V genes explain less than half, and the rest is unexplained. The sample yields some 70,000 clones; approximately 97% were counted once. The biggest ten clones account for 0.25% to 0.35% of the sample. Sequenced sample: T cells isolated from PBMCs. The receptors here all came from a human donor in good health.

The V gene is TRBV4-1, the J gene TRBJ1-3; D possibly corresponds to TRBD1 (5 bases). Deletions cut 3 bases from V and 6 bases from J, with 6 bases between. Germline CDR1 MGHRA, CDR2 YSYEKL. The CDR3 has 12 residues. CDR3 sequence (DNA): TGCGCCAGCAGCCACAGGGAAAACACCATATATTTT. It codes for CASSHRENTIYF.

This chain links TRBV2 with TRBJ1-2; 7 bases agree with TRBD1. The CDR3 totals 15 residues. Germline CDR1 reads SNHLY; CDR2 reads FYNNEI. J lost 0 bases, V lost 6 bases, and 7 bases had no gene match. The CDR3 region is CASRPGQLANYGYTF. In DNA form, the CDR3 reads TGTGCCAGCAGACCGGGACAGCTAGCTAACTATGGCTACACCTTC.

The V call is TRBV2, the J call TRBJ2-1, with D maybe TRBD2 (6 bases). This CDR3 region has 15 residues. Germline V CDR1 and CDR2: SNHLY, FYNNEI. Trimming took 2 bases from V and 8 from J, leaving 16 bases between them. The CDR3 DNA is TGTGCCAGCAGTGAACAGGAGGGCCGTTATGATGAGCAGTTCTTC. Protein product: CASSEQEGRYDEQFF.

The chain is built from TRBV2 and TRBJ2-1; TRBD2 agrees at 10 bases. The CDR3 length is 13 residues. CDR1 SNHLY and CDR2 FYNNEI come from the germline V gene. J lost 12 bases, V lost 6 bases, and 8 bases had no gene match. Here the CDR3 reads CASRVGLADWQFF. CDR3 DNA sequence: TGTGCCAGCAGAGTTGGACTAGCGGATTGGCAGTTCTTC.

This chain links TRBV27 with TRBJ2-7, with 7 bases matching TRBD2. The CDR3 consists of 14 residues. The J segment lost 5 bases and the V segment lost 4 bases, leaving 8 bases of the junction unmatched. CDR1 is MNHEY and CDR2 is SMNVEV in the germline V gene (reference sequence). The CDR3 spells CASSWERDRNEQYF. CDR3 sequence (DNA): TGTGCCAGCAGTTGGGAGCGGGATCGCAACGAGCAGTACTTC.

This clone was counted a single time. V is TRBV10-3 and J is TRBJ1-2, with TRBD1 matching over 7 bases. Germline V gene data show CDR1 as ENHRY and CDR2 as SYGVKD. The V and J ends lost 2 bases and 2 bases, in that order; junction bases with no gene match: 5. The CDR3 loop spans 15 amino acids. CDR3 in DNA: TGTGCCATCAGTGAGATACAGGGGTTAAACTATGGCTACACCTTC. Encoded protein: CAISEIQGLNYGYTF.

The sample holds one count of this clone. The chain employs TRBV18 and TRBJ2-7; TRBD2 matches at 11 bases. Germline V CDR1 and CDR2: KGHSH, LQKENI. CDR3 length: 14 residues. Unmatched junction bases numbered 4, after V lost 6 bases and J lost 3 bases. CDR3 loop: CASSYGTSGYEQYF. The CDR3 DNA reads TGTGCCAGCTCGTACGGGACTAGCGGCTACGAGCAGTACTTC.

CDR3 coding DNA: TGTGCCAGCAGCTTAGTGGTCGGTTGGGAGAACTACGAGCAGTACTTC. Translated: CASSLVVGWENYEQYF. The rearrangement links TRBV7-2 to TRBJ2-7; tentative D call: TRBD2 (5 bases). Deletions cut 1 base from V and 3 bases from J, with 16 bases between. Per the germline V gene, CDR1 is SGHTA and CDR2 is FQGNSA. The CDR3 is made up of 16 amino acids. Full variable domain (rest looked up from reference TRBV7-2 and TRBJ2-7): GAGVSQSPSNKVTEKGKDVELRCDPISGHTALYWYRQSLGQGLEFLIYFQGNSAPDKSGLPSDRFSAERTGGSVSTLTIQRTQQEDSAVYLCASSLVVGWENYEQYFGPGTRLTVT.

This sequence joins TRBV27 and TRBJ2-5; possibly TRBD2 for D (5 bases). The CDR3 is 14 amino acids. CDR1 and CDR2 from the germline V gene are MNHEY and SMNVEV (reference sequence). Deletions cut 0 bases from V and 3 bases from J, with 8 bases between. The CDR3 sequence: CASSLSASKETQYF. CDR3 DNA: TGTGCCAGCAGTTTATCTGCTAGCAAAGAGACCCAGTACTTC.

The chain has TRBV11-1 and TRBJ2-3; 7 bases line up with TRBD2. This CDR3 region has 16 residues. Germline lookup yields CDR1 SGHAT and CDR2 FQDESV (reference sequence). V dropped 1 base and J dropped 0; count of bases not matched to a gene: 4. CDR3: CASSLGGSGSTDTQYF. For the CDR3, the DNA is TGTGCCAGCAGCTTAGGGGGTAGCGGGAGCACAGATACGCAGTATTTT.

J is TRBJ1-5 and V is TRBV27; 7 bases fit TRBD1. Germline CDR1 is MNHEY and CDR2 is SMNVEV (reference sequence). Trimming at V came to 5 bases and at J to 9 bases, leaving 7 bases not matched to a gene. The CDR3 runs 13 residues. The CDR3 DNA follows: TGTGCCAGCAGTACAGACAGGGATCGGCCCCAGCATTTT. As protein: CASSTDRDRPQHF.

The chain links TRBV19 to TRBJ2-7, with 7 nucleotides matching TRBD2. V lost 1 base, J lost 7 bases, and 1 base stayed unmatched. Germline loops: CDR1 LNHDA, CDR2 SQIVND (reference sequence). The CDR3 is 12 residues long. This CDR3 reads CASSIGGGEQYF. In nucleotides, the CDR3 is TGTGCCAGTAGTATAGGGGGGGGAGAGCAGTACTTC.

V usage is TRBV10-2 and J usage is TRBJ2-7; weak D call: TRBD1 (6 bases). Germline CDR1 WSHSY, CDR2 SAAADI. This CDR3 has 15 amino acids. Between the trimmed V and J ends, which lost 6 bases and 0 bases, there was a span of 15 bases. CDR3 sequence: CASRYEGDASYEQYF. In DNA, the CDR3 is TGCGCCAGCAGGTACGAGGGGGACGCCTCCTACGAGCAGTACTTC.

A single count supports this clone. The genes are TRBV5-6 and TRBJ2-5; TRBD2 aligns across 8 bases. The J segment lost 4 bases and the V segment lost 5 bases, leaving 4 bases of the junction unmatched. The germline V gene encodes CDR1 SGHDT and CDR2 YYEEEE. The length of the CDR3 is 13 residues. CDR3 sequence: CASRLAVIETQYF. In nucleotides, the CDR3 is TGTGCCAGCAGACTAGCGGTAATAGAGACCCAGTACTTC.

The chain joins TRBV21-1 to TRBJ1-5; the table's D call, TRBD1, has no DNA check behind it. TRBV21-1 is described as a pseudogene. The CDR3 totals 18 residues. CDR3 sequence reads: CASSNWMIGDRFNQPQHF. The CDR3 nucleotides read TGTGCCAGCAGCAATTGGATGATTGGGGACAGATTCAATCAGCCCCAGCATTTT.

This rearrangement joins TRBV12-5 to TRBJ2-7; weak D call: TRBD2 (6 bases). The V end lost 4 bases, the J end lost 4 bases, and 17 bases lay between the germline ends. This CDR3 is built from 15 residues. Germline CDR1 and CDR2: LGHNT and FRNRAP. CDR3 sequence reads: CASGWDRHGGYEQYF. CDR3 nucleotides: TGTGCTAGTGGTTGGGACCGCCATGGAGGGTACGAGCAGTACTTC.

The chain links TRBV5-1 to TRBJ1-4; possibly TRBD1 for D (5 bases). The CDR3 is 14 residues long. Germline CDR1 reads SGHRS; CDR2 reads YFSETQ. V shed 2 bases and J shed 7 bases, with 12 bases lying between them. The CDR3 region is CASSLWGVSEKLFF. Here the CDR3 DNA reads TGCGCCAGCAGCTTATGGGGGGTTAGTGAAAAACTGTTTTTT. Full variable domain (remainder filled in from reference TRBV5-1 and TRBJ1-4): KAGVTQTPRYLIKTRGQQVTLSCSPISGHRSVSWYQQTPGQGLQFLFEYFSETQRNKGNFPGRFSGRQFSNSRSEMNVSTLELGDSALYLCASSLWGVSEKLFFGSGTQLSVL.

The chain combines TRBV5-1 with TRBJ1-1, with TRBD1 identical over 8 bases. The V gene end was trimmed by 4 bases and the J gene end by 5 bases; junction bases not matched to a gene: 10. The germline V gene encodes CDR1 SGHRS and CDR2 YFSETQ. The length of the CDR3 is 15 residues. The CDR3: CASSDQQGGETEAFF. For the CDR3, the DNA is TGCGCCAGCAGCGACCAACAGGGGGGGGAAACTGAAGCTTTCTTT. The whole variable domain, filled in from reference TRBV5-1 and TRBJ1-1, reads KAGVTQTPRYLIKTRGQQVTLSCSPISGHRSVSWYQQTPGQGLQFLFEYFSETQRNKGNFPGRFSGRQFSNSRSEMNVSTLELGDSALYLCASSDQQGGETEAFFGQGTRLTVV.

The CDR3 loop reads CASSLVLAGDGETQYF. In DNA, the CDR3 is TGTGCCAGCAGTTTAGTACTAGCGGGAGACGGGGAGACCCAGTACTTC. The chain is built from TRBV28 and TRBJ2-5; 11 bases align to TRBD2. Germline V gives CDR1 MDHEN, CDR2 SYDVKM. The CDR3 totals 16 residues. V lost 2 bases to trimming and J lost 5 bases; unmatched junction nucleotides: 7.

This chain connects TRBV4-2 to TRBJ2-5; weak D call: TRBD2 (5 bases). The CDR3 contains 18 residues. CDR1 is LGHNA and CDR2 is YNFKEQ in the germline V gene. The ends were cut back, 2 bases at V and 2 bases at J, with 21 bases in the middle. Written as DNA, the CDR3 is TGTGCCAGCAGCCAAACCCCGGGAAGCGAGTATTTACAAGAGACCCAGTACTTC. It is translated as CASSQTPGSEYLQETQYF.

This clone has a single count. This chain uses TRBV6-1 with TRBJ2-7; no clear D gene. V was shortened by 3 bases and J by 3 bases, with 6 bases between the two germline ends. The CDR3 consists of 12 residues. The germline CDR1 and CDR2 sequences are MNHNS and SASEGT. The DNA of the CDR3 is TGTGCCAGCAGTGAGTCAGTCTACGAGCAGTACTTC. Translated: CASSESVYEQYF.